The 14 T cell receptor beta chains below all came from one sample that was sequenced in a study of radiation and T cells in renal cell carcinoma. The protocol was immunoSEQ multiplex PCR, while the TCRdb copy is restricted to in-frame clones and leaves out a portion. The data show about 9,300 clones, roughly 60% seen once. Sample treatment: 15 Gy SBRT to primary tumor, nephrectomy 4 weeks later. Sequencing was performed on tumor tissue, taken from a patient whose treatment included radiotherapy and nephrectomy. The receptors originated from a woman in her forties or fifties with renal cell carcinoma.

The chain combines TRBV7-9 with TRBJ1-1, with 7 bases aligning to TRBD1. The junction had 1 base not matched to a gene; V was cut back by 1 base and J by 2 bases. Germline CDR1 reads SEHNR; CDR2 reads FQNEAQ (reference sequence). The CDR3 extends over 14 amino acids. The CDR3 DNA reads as TGTGCCAGCAGCTTAGGGGACAGAAACACTGAAGCTTTCTTT. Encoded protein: CASSLGDRNTEAFF.

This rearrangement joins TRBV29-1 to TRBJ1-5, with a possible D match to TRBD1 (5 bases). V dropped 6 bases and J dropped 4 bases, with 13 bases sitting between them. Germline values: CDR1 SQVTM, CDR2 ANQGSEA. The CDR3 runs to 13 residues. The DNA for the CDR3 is TGCAGCGTCCAAGGGGCAGAAAATCAGCCCCAGCATTTT. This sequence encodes CSVQGAENQPQHF.

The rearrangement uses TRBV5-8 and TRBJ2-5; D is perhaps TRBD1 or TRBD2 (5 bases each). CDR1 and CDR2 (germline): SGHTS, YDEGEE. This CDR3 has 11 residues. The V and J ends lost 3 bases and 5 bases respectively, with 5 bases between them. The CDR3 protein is CASSWGETQYF. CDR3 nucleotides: TGTGCCAGCAGCTGGGGGGAGACCCAGTACTTC.

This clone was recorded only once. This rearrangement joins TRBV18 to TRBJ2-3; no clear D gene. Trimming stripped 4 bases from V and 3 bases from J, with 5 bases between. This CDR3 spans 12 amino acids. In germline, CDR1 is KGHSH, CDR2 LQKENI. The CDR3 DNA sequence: TGTGCCAGCTCACTAAGTACAGATACGCAGTATTTT. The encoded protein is CASSLSTDTQYF.

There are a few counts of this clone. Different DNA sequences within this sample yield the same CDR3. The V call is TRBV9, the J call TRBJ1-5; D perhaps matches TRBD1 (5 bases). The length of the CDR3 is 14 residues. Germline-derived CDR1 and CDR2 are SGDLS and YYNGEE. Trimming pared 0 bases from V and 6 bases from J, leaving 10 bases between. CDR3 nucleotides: TGTGCCAGCAGCGTAGATGGGGCAGGTCAGCCCCAGCATTTT. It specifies CASSVDGAGQPQHF.

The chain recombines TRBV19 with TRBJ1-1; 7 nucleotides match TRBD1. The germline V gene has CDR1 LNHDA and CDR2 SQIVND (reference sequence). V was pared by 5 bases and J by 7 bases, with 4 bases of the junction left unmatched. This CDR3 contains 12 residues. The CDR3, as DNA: TGTGCCAGTAGTGTAGCAGGGGGTGAAGCTTTCTTT. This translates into CASSVAGGEAFF.

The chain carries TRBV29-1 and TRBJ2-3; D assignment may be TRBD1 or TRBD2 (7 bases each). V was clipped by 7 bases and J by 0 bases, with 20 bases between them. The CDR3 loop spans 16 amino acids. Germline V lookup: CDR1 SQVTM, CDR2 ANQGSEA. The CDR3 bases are TGCAGCGCCAGGGGGGGCGGGATCGGGAGCACAGATACGCAGTATTTT. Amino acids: CSARGGGIGSTDTQYF.

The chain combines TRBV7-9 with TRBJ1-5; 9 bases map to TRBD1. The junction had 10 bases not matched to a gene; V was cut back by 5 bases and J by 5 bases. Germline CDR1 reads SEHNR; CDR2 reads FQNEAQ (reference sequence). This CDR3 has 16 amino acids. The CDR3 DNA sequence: TGTGCCAGCAGCCATTACGGGGGACAGGGATATCAGCCCCAGCATTTT. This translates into CASSHYGGQGYQPQHF.

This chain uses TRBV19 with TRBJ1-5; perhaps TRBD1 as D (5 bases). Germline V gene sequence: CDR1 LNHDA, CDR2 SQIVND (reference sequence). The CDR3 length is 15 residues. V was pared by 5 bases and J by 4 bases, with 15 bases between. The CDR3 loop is CASSYLGDGNQPQHF. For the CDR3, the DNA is TGTGCCAGTAGTTACCTCGGGGACGGTAATCAGCCCCAGCATTTT. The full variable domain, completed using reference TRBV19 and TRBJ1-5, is DGGITQSPKYLFRKEGQNVTLSCEQNLNHDAMYWYRQDPGQGLRLIYYSQIVNDFQKGDIAEGYSVSREKKESFPLTVTSAQKNPTAFYLCASSYLGDGNQPQHFGDGTRLSIL.

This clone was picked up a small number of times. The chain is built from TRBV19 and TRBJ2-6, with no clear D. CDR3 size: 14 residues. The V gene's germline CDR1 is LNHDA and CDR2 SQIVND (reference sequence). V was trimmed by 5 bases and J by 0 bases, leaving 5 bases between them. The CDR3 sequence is CASSSHSGANVLTF. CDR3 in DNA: TGTGCCAGTAGTTCACACTCTGGGGCCAACGTCCTGACTTTC.

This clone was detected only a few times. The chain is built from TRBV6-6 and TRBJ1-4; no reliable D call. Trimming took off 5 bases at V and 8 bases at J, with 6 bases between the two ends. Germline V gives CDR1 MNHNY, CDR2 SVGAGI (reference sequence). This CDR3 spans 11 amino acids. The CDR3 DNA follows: TGTGCCAGCAGTACCCCCGAAAAACTGTTTTTT. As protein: CASSTPEKLFF.

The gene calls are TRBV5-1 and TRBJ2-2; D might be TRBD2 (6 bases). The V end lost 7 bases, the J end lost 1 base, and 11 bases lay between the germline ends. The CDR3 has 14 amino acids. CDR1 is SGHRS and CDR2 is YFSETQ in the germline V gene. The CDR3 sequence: CASLAGLNTGELFF. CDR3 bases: TGCGCCAGCTTGGCGGGATTGAACACCGGGGAGCTGTTTTTT.

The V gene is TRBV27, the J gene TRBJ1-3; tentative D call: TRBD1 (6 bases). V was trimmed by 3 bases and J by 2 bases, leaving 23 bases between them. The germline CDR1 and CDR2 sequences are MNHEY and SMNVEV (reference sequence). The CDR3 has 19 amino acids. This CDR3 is CASSFRNRGGEIPGNTIYF. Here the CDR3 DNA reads TGTGCCAGCAGTTTTCGCAACCGAGGGGGGGAAATCCCTGGAAACACCATATATTTT.

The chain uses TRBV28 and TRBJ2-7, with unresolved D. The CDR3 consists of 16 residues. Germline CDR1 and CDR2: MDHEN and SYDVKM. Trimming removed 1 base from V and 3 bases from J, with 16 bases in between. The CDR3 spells CASSLFTGWGNYEQYF. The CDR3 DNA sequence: TGTGCCAGCAGTTTATTCACGGGTTGGGGAAACTACGAGCAGTACTTC.